The T cell receptor beta chain described here comes from a study of blood T cell repertoires in COVID-19. Study context: Specimens from acute and convalescent COVID-19 originated in the United States, Italy and Spain. T cells, B-cell-depleted T cells, or PBMCs provided the cDNA or gDNA that served as material.

Participant ages covered about 18 to 95 years across about 25 US areas. V lost 5 bases and J 4 bases, leaving 7 bases between the germline ends. CDR1 is DFQATT, CDR2 SNEGSKA, per germline (reference sequence). The CDR3 consists of 11 residues. Original analysis: Counts of nucleated cells, estimated from reference gene primer amplification, were obtained. Method: immunoSEQ multiplex PCR; TCRdb's copy keeps in-frame clones and lacks some. The D gene and trimming were derived from the DNA, and the V and J assignments and clone size from that table. This table has a few hundred thousand clones, around 89% appearing once.

The rearrangement joins TRBV20-1 to TRBJ2-3; the D is unclear. The TCR originated in a young man who had recovered from COVID-19. The material sequenced was PBMCs or T cells enriched from blood (not recorded which). As DNA, the CDR3 is TGCAGTGCTTACATACCAGATACGCAGTATTTT. Its protein product is CSAYIPDTQYF.